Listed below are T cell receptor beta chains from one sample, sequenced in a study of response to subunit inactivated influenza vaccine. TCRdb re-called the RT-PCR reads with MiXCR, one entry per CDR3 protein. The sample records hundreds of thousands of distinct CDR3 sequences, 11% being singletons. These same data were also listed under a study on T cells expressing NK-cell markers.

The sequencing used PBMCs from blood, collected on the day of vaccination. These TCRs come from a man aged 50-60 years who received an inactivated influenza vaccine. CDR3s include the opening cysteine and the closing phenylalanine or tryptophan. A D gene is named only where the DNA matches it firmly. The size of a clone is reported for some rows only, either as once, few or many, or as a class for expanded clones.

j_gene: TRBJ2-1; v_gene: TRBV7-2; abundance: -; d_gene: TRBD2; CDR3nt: TGTGCCAGCAGCTTAGACCAGGCTAGCGGGCAGCAGTTCTTC; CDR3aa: CASSLDQASGQQFF
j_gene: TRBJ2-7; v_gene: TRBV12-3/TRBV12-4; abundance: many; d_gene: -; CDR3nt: TGTGCCAGCAGTTTAGGAGGCCGCCTCGATCTCTACGAGCAGTACTTC; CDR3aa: CASSLGGRLDLYEQYF
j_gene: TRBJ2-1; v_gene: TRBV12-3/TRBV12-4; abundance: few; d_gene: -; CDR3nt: TGTGCCAGCAGTTTTTTGGGGGCGGTTTACAATGAGCAGTTCTTC; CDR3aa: CASSFLGAVYNEQFF
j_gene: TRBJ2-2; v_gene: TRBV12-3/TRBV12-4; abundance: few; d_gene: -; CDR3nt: TGTGCCAGCAGTTTAGGCCCCGGGGAGCACACCGGGGAGCTGTTTTTT; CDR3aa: CASSLGPGEHTGELFF
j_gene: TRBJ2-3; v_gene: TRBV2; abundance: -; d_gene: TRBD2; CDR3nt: TGTGCCAGCACTTCCCGGGGCGGGGGGTTTGATACGCAGTATTTT; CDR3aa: CASTSRGGGFDTQYF
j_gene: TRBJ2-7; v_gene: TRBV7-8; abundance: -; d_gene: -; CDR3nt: TGTGCCAGCAGCTTAGACGCCGTCCACCGGGGGTACGAGCAGTACTTC; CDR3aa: CASSLDAVHRGYEQYF
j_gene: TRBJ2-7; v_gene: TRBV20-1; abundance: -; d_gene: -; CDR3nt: TGCAGTGCTAGAGATATGACGGGAGTTGCCTACGAGCAGTACTTC; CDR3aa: CSARDMTGVAYEQYF
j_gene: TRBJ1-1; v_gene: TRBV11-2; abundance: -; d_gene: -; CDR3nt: TGTGCCAGCAGCTTAGACCGGTTTGGGGGGATGGAAGCTTTCTTT; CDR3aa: CASSLDRFGGMEAFF
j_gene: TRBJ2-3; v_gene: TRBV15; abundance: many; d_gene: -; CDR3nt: TGTGCCACCAGCAGAGTAGGGACTCGCACAGATACGCAGTATTTT; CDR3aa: CATSRVGTRTDTQYF
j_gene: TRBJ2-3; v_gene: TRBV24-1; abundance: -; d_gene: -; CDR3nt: TGTGCCACCAGTGACCCGCCGAAAGATACGCAGTATTTT; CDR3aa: CATSDPPKDTQYF
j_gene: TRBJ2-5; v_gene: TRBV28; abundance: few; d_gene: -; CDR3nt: TGTGCCACCCAGGGCCGGGCGGGGAACCAAGAGACCCAGTACTTC; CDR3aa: CATQGRAGNQETQYF
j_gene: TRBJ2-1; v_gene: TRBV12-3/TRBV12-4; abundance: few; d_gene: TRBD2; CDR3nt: TGTGCCAGCAGTTCCGCCCTAGCGGGGGGTGGTGAGCAGTTCTTC; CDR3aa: CASSSALAGGGEQFF
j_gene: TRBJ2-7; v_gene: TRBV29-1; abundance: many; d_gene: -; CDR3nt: TGCAGCGTTGAAGATGGGGCAGGCGAACGGTACGAGCAGTACTTC; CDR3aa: CSVEDGAGERYEQYF
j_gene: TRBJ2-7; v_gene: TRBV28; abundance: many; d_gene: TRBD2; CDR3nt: TGTGCCAGCAGTGGCCTACTAGCGAAACTCTCCTACGAGCAGTACTTC; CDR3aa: CASSGLLAKLSYEQYF
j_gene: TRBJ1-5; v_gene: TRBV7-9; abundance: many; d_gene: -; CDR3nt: TGTGCCAGCAGCTTCGAGGGTAGAAATCAGCCCCAGCATTTT; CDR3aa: CASSFEGRNQPQHF
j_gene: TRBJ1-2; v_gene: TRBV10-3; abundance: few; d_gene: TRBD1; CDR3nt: TGTGCCATCAGTGAGTCGGGGACAGCGTCCTATGGCTACACCTTC; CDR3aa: CAISESGTASYGYTF
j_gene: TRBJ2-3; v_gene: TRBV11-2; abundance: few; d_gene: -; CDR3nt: TGTGCCAGCAGCTTAGCTCCGGGGGCCCGTGAGTCCAATACGCAGTATTTT; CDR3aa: CASSLAPGARESNTQYF